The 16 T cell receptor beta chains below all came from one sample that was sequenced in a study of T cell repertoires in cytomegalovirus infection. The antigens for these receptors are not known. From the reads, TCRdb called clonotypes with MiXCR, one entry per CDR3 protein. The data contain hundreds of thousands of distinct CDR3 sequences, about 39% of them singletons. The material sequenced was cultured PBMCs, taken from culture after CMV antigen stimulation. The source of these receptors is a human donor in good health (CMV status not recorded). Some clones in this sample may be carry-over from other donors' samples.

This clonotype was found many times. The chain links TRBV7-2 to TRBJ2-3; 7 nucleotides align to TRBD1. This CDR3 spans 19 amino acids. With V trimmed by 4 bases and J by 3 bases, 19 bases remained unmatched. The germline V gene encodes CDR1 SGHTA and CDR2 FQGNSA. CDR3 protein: CASSSQDRADPRVTDTQYF. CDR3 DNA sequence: TGTGCCAGCAGCTCCCAAGACAGGGCGGACCCACGGGTAACAGATACGCAGTATTTT.

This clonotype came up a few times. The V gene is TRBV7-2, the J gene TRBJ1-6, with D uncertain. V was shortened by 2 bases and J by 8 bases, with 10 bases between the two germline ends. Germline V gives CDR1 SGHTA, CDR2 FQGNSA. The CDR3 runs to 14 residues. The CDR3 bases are TGTGCCAGCAGCTTAATACCAAAGGATTCACCCCTCCACTTT. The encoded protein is CASSLIPKDSPLHF.

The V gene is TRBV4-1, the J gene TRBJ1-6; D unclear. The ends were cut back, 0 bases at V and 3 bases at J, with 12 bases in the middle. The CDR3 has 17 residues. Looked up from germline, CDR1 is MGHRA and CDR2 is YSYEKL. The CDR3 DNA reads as TGCGCCAGCAGCCAAGACCCAACAGTGTTCTATAATTCACCCCTCCACTTT. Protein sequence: CASSQDPTVFYNSPLHF.

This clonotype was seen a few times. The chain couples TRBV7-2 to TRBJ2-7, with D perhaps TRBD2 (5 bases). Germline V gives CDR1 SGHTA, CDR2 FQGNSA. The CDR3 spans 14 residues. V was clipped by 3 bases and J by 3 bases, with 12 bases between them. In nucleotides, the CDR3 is TGTGCCAGCAGCTTCCGATCAGCGGACTACGAGCAGTACTTC. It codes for CASSFRSADYEQYF.

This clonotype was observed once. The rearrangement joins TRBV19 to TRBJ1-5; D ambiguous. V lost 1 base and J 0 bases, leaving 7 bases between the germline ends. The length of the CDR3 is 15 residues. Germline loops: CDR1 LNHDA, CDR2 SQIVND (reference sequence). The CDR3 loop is CASSIGGYSNQPQHF. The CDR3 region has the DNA TGTGCCAGTAGTATAGGAGGGTATAGCAATCAGCCCCAGCATTTT.

CDR3: CASSRGLGASYNEQFF. DNA for the CDR3: TGCGCCAGCAGCAGGGGGCTGGGGGCCTCCTACAATGAGCAGTTCTTC. The chain links TRBV5-1 to TRBJ2-1; 7 nucleotides line up with TRBD1. With 4 bases clipped from V and 0 bases from J, the junction kept 7 bases outside the gene matches. The CDR3 contains 16 residues. Germline CDR1 SGHRS, CDR2 YFSETQ.

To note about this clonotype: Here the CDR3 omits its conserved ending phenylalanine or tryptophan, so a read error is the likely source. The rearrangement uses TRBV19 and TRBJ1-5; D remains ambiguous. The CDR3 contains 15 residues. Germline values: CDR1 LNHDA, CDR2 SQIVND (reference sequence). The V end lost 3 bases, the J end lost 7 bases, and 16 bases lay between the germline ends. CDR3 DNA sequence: TGTGCCAGTAGTATTCCGGCGCTTTATACACAGCCCCAGCATCTT. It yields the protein CASSIPALYTQPQHL.

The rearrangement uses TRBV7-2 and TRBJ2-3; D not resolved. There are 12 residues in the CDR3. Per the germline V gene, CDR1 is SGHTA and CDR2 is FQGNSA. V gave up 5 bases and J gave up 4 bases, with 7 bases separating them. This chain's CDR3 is CASSRVPDTQYF. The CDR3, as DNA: TGTGCCAGCAGCAGGGTTCCAGATACGCAGTATTTT.

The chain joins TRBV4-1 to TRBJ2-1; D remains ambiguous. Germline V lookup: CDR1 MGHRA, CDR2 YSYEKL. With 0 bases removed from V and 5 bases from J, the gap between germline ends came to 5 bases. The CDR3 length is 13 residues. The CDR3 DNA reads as TGCGCCAGCAGCCAAGATCATAACAATGAGCAGTTCTTC. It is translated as CASSQDHNNEQFF.

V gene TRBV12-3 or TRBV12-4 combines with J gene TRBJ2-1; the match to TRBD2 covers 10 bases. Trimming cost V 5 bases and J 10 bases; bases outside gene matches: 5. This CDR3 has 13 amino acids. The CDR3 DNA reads TGTGCCAGCAGTCTCCAGACTAGCGGGGAGCAGTTCTTC. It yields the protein CASSLQTSGEQFF.

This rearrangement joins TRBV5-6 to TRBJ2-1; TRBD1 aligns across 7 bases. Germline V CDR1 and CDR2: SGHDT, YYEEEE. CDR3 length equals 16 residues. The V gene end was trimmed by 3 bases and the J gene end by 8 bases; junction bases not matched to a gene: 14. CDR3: CASSWGDPGGFHEQFF. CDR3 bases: TGTGCCAGCAGCTGGGGAGACCCAGGGGGATTCCATGAGCAGTTCTTC. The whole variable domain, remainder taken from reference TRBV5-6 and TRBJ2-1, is DAGVTQSPTHLIKTRGQQVTLRCSPKSGHDTVSWYQQALGQGPQFIFQYYEEEERQRGNFPDRFSGHQFPNYSSELNVNALLLGDSALYLCASSWGDPGGFHEQFFGPGTRLTVL.

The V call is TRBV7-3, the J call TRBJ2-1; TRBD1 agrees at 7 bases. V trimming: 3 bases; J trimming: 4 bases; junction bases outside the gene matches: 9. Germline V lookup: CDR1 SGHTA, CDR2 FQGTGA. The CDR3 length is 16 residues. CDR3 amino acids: CASSFSWDSLYNEQFF. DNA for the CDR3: TGTGCCAGCAGCTTTAGTTGGGACAGCCTTTACAATGAGCAGTTCTTC.

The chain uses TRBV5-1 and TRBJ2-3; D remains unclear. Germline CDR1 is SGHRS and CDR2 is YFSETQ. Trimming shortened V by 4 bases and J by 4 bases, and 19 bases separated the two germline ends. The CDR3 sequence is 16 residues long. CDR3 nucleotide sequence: TGCGCCAGCAGCCCTTACTCGGGCCGAGGATCAGATACGCAGTATTTT. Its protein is CASSPYSGRGSDTQYF.

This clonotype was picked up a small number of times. CDR3 in amino acids: CASSYPHGTEAFF. Here the CDR3 DNA reads TGTGCCAGCAGCTATCCTCACGGGACTGAAGCTTTCTTT. The V gene is TRBV7-9, the J gene TRBJ1-1; D unresolved. From germline, CDR1 is SEHNR and CDR2 FQNEAQ (reference sequence). Deletions cut 4 bases from V and 5 bases from J, with 11 bases between. CDR3 size: 13 residues.

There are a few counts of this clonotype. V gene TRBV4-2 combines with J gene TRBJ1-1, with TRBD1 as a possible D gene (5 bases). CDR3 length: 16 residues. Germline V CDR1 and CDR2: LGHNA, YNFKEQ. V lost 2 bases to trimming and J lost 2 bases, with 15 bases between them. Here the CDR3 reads CASSQPEEGRNTEAFF. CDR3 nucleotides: TGTGCCAGCAGCCAACCTGAGGAGGGGAGAAACACTGAAGCTTTCTTT.

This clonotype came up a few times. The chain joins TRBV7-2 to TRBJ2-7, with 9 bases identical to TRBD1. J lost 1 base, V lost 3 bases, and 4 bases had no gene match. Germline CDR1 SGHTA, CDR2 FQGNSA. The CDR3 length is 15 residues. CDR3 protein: CASSLFGTGSYEQYF. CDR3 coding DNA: TGTGCCAGCAGCTTGTTCGGGACAGGGTCCTACGAGCAGTACTTC.